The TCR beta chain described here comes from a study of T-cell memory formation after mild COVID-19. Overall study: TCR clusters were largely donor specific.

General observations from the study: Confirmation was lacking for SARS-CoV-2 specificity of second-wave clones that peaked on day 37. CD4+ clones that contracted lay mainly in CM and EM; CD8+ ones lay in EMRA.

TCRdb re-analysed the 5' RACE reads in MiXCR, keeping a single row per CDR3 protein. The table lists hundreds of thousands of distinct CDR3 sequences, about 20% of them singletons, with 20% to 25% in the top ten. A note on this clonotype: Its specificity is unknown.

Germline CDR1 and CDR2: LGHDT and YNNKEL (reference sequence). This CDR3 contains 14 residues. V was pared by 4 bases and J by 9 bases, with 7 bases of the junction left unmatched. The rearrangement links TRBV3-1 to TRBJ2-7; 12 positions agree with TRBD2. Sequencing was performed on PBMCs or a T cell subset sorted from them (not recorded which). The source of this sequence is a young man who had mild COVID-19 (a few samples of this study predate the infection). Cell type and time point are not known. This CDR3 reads CASSLRTSGVAQYF. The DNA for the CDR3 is TGTGCCAGCAGCCTCCGGACTAGCGGGGTCGCGCAGTACTTC.